Presented here are 30 T cell receptor beta chains from one specimen sequenced in a study of PD-L1 blockade in urothelial cancer. Profiled with immunoSEQ multiplex PCR; TCRdb holds only in-frame clones, not every one. The repertoire holds under 50,000 clones, with approximately 78% as singletons. Time point here: pretreatment peripheral blood. The sequences come from PBMCs, collected around atezolizumab (anti-PD-L1) treatment. These receptors were obtained from a man aged 45 to 65 with urothelial cancer.

This clone came up once. The rearrangement joins TRBV7-2 to TRBJ1-5; D is uncertain. This CDR3 is 14 amino acids long. V lost 1 base and J lost 2, with 6 bases in between. The germline V gene has CDR1 SGHTA and CDR2 FQGNSA. CDR3 nucleotides: TGTGCCAGCAGCTTAGGGCAGGGCAATCAGCCCCAGCATTTT. Translated, it gives CASSLGQGNQPQHF.

The rearrangement uses TRBV19 and TRBJ1-5; possibly TRBD1 for D (6 bases). Germline assignment: CDR1 LNHDA and CDR2 SQIVND (reference sequence). This CDR3 is built from 15 residues. Trimming cost V 5 bases and J 0 bases, with 11 bases left between them. CDR3 residues: CASSWRQDSNQPQHF. CDR3 DNA: TGTGCCAGTAGTTGGCGACAGGATAGCAATCAGCCCCAGCATTTT.

A few counts support this clone. J is TRBJ1-1 and V is TRBV29-1; D not resolved. The CDR3 consists of 12 residues. With 3 bases removed from V and 1 base from J, the gap between germline ends came to 6 bases. Germline V gene data show CDR1 as SQVTM and CDR2 as ANQGSEA. The CDR3 DNA reads as TGCAGCGTTGACCTCTGGAACACTGAAGCTTTCTTT. Translating gives CSVDLWNTEAFF.

The chain employs TRBV19 and TRBJ1-5; tentatively, D is TRBD1 (6 bases). V was trimmed by 6 bases and J by 1 base, leaving 22 bases between them. The CDR3 has 18 residues. From germline, CDR1 is LNHDA and CDR2 SQIVND (reference sequence). DNA of the CDR3: TGTGCCAGTAGAATGGGGTACAGGGCTCCCCAGAGCAATCAGCCCCAGCATTTT. Protein: CASRMGYRAPQSNQPQHF.

The V gene is TRBV6-6, the J gene TRBJ1-4, with TRBD1 as a possible D gene (6 bases). Trimming stripped 2 bases from V and 8 bases from J, with 18 bases between. This CDR3 region has 16 residues. Germline V gene lookup returns CDR1 MNHNY and CDR2 SVGAGI (reference sequence). CDR3 protein: CASSYRGAKGREKLFF. The DNA for the CDR3 is TGTGCCAGCAGTTACCGGGGGGCCAAGGGGAGAGAAAAACTGTTTTTT.

The CDR3 nucleotides are TGTGCCAGCATTGATAGGCGGGGGCCGGGTGAAGCTTTCTTT. Protein sequence: CASIDRRGPGEAFF. This rearrangement joins TRBV6-1 to TRBJ1-1, with D possibly TRBD1 on 6 matching bases. V was clipped by 7 bases and J by 7 bases, with 19 bases between them. Germline assignment: CDR1 MNHNS and CDR2 SASEGT. CDR3 length: 14 residues.

The CDR3 DNA reads TGCGCCAGCAGGCTGACGGGAGGGCCCGCAGATACGCAGTATTTT. Its translation is CASRLTGGPADTQYF. The chain is built from TRBV5-1 and TRBJ2-3, with 8 bases identical to TRBD2. Trimming took 5 bases from V and 4 from J; bases not matched to a gene: 9. Germline CDR1 reads SGHRS; CDR2 reads YFSETQ. The CDR3 is 15 residues long.

The V call is TRBV6-6, the J call TRBJ1-4; D gene ambiguous. V lost 5 bases and J 2 bases, leaving 12 bases between the germline ends. The CDR3 length is 15 residues. Germline lookup yields CDR1 MNHNY and CDR2 SVGAGI (reference sequence). The CDR3 region has the DNA TGTGCCAGCAGTCTGCGACTTGGGACTAATGAAAAACTGTTTTTT. This gives the protein CASSLRLGTNEKLFF.

V gene TRBV19 combines with J gene TRBJ2-6; 8 nucleotides match TRBD1. The CDR3 length is 17 residues. The germline V gene has CDR1 LNHDA and CDR2 SQIVND (reference sequence). The V gene end was trimmed by 5 bases and the J gene end by 2 bases; junction bases not matched to a gene: 8. CDR3 nucleotide sequence: TGTGCCAGTAGTCCCCCGGCAGGGGGCCCTGGGGCCAACGTCCTGACTTTC. As protein: CASSPPAGGPGANVLTF.

This chain links TRBV28 with TRBJ1-5, with no clear D. The length of the CDR3 is 13 residues. The V gene's germline CDR1 is MDHEN and CDR2 SYDVKM. Between the trimmed V and J ends, which lost 3 bases and 0 bases, there was a span of 3 bases. The CDR3 nucleotides are TGTGCCAGCAGTTTTCTTAGCAATCAGCCCCAGCATTTT. This codes for CASSFLSNQPQHF. Complete variable domain (other parts from reference TRBV28 and TRBJ1-5): DVKVTQSSRYLVKRTGEKVFLECVQDMDHENMFWYRQDPGLGLRLIYFSYDVKMKEKGDIPEGYSVSREKKERFSLILESASTNQTSMYLCASSFLSNQPQHFGDGTRLSIL.

The chain couples TRBV19 to TRBJ1-5; 9 bases align to TRBD1. Losses at the gene ends were 1 base for V and 5 bases for J; bases not matched to a gene: 15. This CDR3 is 19 amino acids long. Germline-derived CDR1 and CDR2 are LNHDA and SQIVND (reference sequence). The CDR3 bases are TGTGCCAGTAGTATAGCCCCCAGGACAGGGGTCCTTCTTTATCAGCCCCAGCATTTT. Translated, it gives CASSIAPRTGVLLYQPQHF.

This sequence joins TRBV5-1 and TRBJ2-3, with D tentatively TRBD1 (6 bases). Germline values: CDR1 SGHRS, CDR2 YFSETQ. The germline V and J ends were trimmed by 3 bases and 3 bases, with 14 bases remaining between them. The length of the CDR3 is 15 residues. For the CDR3, the DNA is TGCGCCAGCAGCTCTTCACAGGGTGGAACAGATACGCAGTATTTT. Translation: CASSSSQGGTDTQYF.

This chain connects TRBV6-1 to TRBJ1-1, with D uncertain. The CDR3 runs 12 residues. V lost 6 bases to trimming and J lost 3 bases, with 8 bases between them. The germline gives CDR1 MNHNS, CDR2 SASEGT. CDR3 DNA: TGTGCCAGCAGCCTCTCTTACACTGAAGCTTTCTTT. Translated: CASSLSYTEAFF.

J is TRBJ2-1 and V is TRBV27; perhaps TRBD2 as D (5 bases). The CDR3 is 13 residues long. V was shortened by 7 bases and J by 4 bases, with 11 bases between the two germline ends. Germline loops: CDR1 MNHEY, CDR2 SMNVEV (reference sequence). The CDR3 loop is CASKAGRYNEQFF. CDR3 nucleotide sequence: TGTGCCAGCAAGGCGGGCAGATACAATGAGCAGTTCTTC.

The chain uses TRBV28 and TRBJ1-2, with 8 positions matching TRBD1. This CDR3 contains 14 residues. J gave up 7 bases and V 2 bases, and 6 bases lay outside the gene matches. The germline V gene encodes CDR1 MDHEN and CDR2 SYDVKM. CDR3 sequence (DNA): TGTGCCAGCAGTTTAGGACAGGGAGTTGCTGGCTACACCTTC. Protein product: CASSLGQGVAGYTF.

This clone was picked up one time. The rearrangement uses TRBV10-3 and TRBJ1-1, with D unresolved. Deletions cut 7 bases from V and 1 base from J, with 13 bases between. Germline assignment: CDR1 ENHRY and CDR2 SYGVKD. The CDR3 is 14 residues long. The CDR3, as DNA: TGTGCCATCAAGCTGGGCTCCAAGAACACTGAAGCTTTCTTT. This sequence encodes CAIKLGSKNTEAFF.

The rearrangement joins TRBV23-1 to TRBJ1-4, with D uncertain. TRBV23-1 is recorded as an ORF, its role being uncertain. The CDR3 has 16 residues. V lost 4 bases, J lost 2 bases, and 14 bases lay in between. The CDR3, as DNA: TGCGCCAGCAGTCTAATTAGCGGGAGCACTAATGAAAAACTGTTTTTT. Its protein is CASSLISGSTNEKLFF.

The V and J genes are TRBV6-5 and TRBJ2-1; 7 nucleotides align to TRBD2. V gave up 0 bases and J gave up 7 bases; unmatched junction bases: 9. The CDR3 is made up of 16 amino acids. Germline values: CDR1 MNHEY, CDR2 SVGAGI. CDR3 nucleotides: TGTGCCAGCAGTTACTCCGGACTAGTGGGGGTTAATGAGCAGTTCTTC. Protein product: CASSYSGLVGVNEQFF.

This chain's CDR3 is CASSLFGGPTDTQYF. CDR3 sequence (DNA): TGTGCCAGCAGCTTATTCGGGGGGCCCACAGATACGCAGTATTTT. This chain links TRBV11-3 with TRBJ2-3, with TRBD2 as a possible D gene (7 bases). CDR3 size: 15 residues. Trimming left V 2 bases short and J 2 bases short, with 11 bases between. Per the germline V gene, CDR1 is SGHNT and CDR2 is YENEEA. Full variable domain (remainder filled in from reference TRBV11-3 and TRBJ2-3): EAGVVQSPRYKIIEKKQPVAFWCNPISGHNTLYWYLQNLGQGPELLIRYENEEAVDDSQLPKDRFSAERLKGVDSTLKIQPAELGDSAVYLCASSLFGGPTDTQYFGPGTRLTVL.

The rearrangement links TRBV6-5 to TRBJ1-6, with 7 bases aligning to TRBD1. The trim removed 5 bases at V and 1 base at J, leaving 2 bases unmatched. Looked up from germline, CDR1 is MNHEY and CDR2 is SVGAGI. The CDR3 is made up of 15 amino acids. In DNA, the CDR3 is TGTGCCAGCAGTAGCAGGGGGTCCTATAATTCACCCCTCCACTTT. Translation gives CASSSRGSYNSPLHF.

The chain links TRBV10-2 to TRBJ1-2; weak D call: TRBD1 (5 bases). CDR1 and CDR2 (germline): WSHSY, SAAADI. V was trimmed by 7 bases and J by 8 bases, leaving 17 bases between them. This CDR3 is built from 13 residues. The CDR3 spells CASTSRGRGGYTF. The CDR3 region has the DNA TGCGCCAGCACCTCTCGGGGGAGGGGCGGCTACACCTTC.

The rearrangement uses TRBV6-1 and TRBJ2-3, with D possibly TRBD2 on 5 matching bases. This CDR3 is built from 13 residues. The V gene's germline CDR1 is MNHNS and CDR2 SASEGT. The ends were cut back, 8 bases at V and 1 base at J, with 10 bases in the middle. The CDR3 DNA sequence: TGTGCCAGCGAGCGAGGGCGCACAGATACGCAGTATTTT. Amino acids: CASERGRTDTQYF.

The CDR3 region is CAWKIGRRAGYNEQFF. For the CDR3, the DNA is TGTGCCTGGAAGATCGGGCGGAGGGCAGGCTACAATGAGCAGTTCTTC. The chain carries TRBV30 and TRBJ2-1, with D possibly matching TRBD2 (6 bases). Germline values: CDR1 GTSNPN, CDR2 SVGIG (reference sequence). The CDR3 extends over 16 amino acids. V gave up 4 bases and J gave up 3 bases, with 19 bases separating them.

The chain employs TRBV6-4 and TRBJ1-1, with unresolved D. The CDR3 extends over 14 amino acids. Trimming pared 3 bases from V and 5 bases from J, leaving 13 bases between. CDR1 and CDR2 from the germline V gene are MRHNA and SNTAGT. Here the CDR3 reads CASSESSEDTEAFF. Written as DNA, the CDR3 is TGTGCCAGCAGTGAATCCTCGGAGGATACTGAAGCTTTCTTT.

The gene calls are TRBV5-6 and TRBJ1-3; possibly TRBD1 for D (6 bases). With 7 bases removed from V and 4 bases from J, the gap between germline ends came to 15 bases. CDR1 and CDR2 (germline): SGHDT, YYEEEE. The CDR3 totals 14 residues. CDR3 region: CASVPRGAGNTIYF. The CDR3, as DNA: TGTGCCAGCGTACCACGGGGGGCAGGAAACACCATATATTTT.

This clone appeared a few times. The chain links TRBV19 to TRBJ1-3, with D maybe TRBD1 (5 bases). Germline V lookup: CDR1 LNHDA, CDR2 SQIVND (reference sequence). Trimming took 7 bases from V and 1 from J, leaving 14 bases between them. The CDR3 covers 15 residues. The CDR3, as DNA: TGTGCCAGTACACAGGTTCGGGCGTCTGGAAACACCATATATTTT. It specifies CASTQVRASGNTIYF.

This clone was detected once. This chain connects TRBV25-1 to TRBJ2-1; D gene ambiguous. The germline gives CDR1 MGHDK, CDR2 SYGVNS. Trimming left V 0 bases short and J 4 bases short, with 4 bases between. The CDR3 is 13 amino acids. The CDR3: CASSEYGYNEQFF. CDR3 in DNA: TGTGCCAGCAGTGAATACGGGTACAATGAGCAGTTCTTC.

The chain is built from TRBV18 and TRBJ1-2; D is unclear. The V and J ends lost 2 bases and 5 bases respectively, with 12 bases between them. This CDR3 spans 14 amino acids. Germline V gene data show CDR1 as KGHSH and CDR2 as LQKENI. The CDR3 region has the DNA TGTGCCAGCTCACCAGGGAGAGATTTTTATGGCTACACCTTC. This codes for CASSPGRDFYGYTF.

The gene calls are TRBV18 and TRBJ1-4; D remains unclear. Germline CDR1 reads KGHSH; CDR2 reads LQKENI. Trimming shortened V by 4 bases and J by 8 bases, and 17 bases separated the two germline ends. CDR3 length: 15 residues. This CDR3 is CASSRFTAEAEKLFF. Written as DNA, the CDR3 is TGTGCCAGCTCACGATTCACGGCGGAGGCGGAAAAACTGTTTTTT.

The chain joins TRBV10-3 to TRBJ1-2; TRBD1 matches 7 bases. V lost 6 bases, J lost 5 bases, and 6 bases stayed unmatched. This CDR3 comprises 13 residues. The germline gives CDR1 ENHRY, CDR2 SYGVKD. CDR3 nucleotides: TGTGCCATCAGCCCGACAGGGAATTATGGCTACACCTTC. Its translation is CAISPTGNYGYTF.